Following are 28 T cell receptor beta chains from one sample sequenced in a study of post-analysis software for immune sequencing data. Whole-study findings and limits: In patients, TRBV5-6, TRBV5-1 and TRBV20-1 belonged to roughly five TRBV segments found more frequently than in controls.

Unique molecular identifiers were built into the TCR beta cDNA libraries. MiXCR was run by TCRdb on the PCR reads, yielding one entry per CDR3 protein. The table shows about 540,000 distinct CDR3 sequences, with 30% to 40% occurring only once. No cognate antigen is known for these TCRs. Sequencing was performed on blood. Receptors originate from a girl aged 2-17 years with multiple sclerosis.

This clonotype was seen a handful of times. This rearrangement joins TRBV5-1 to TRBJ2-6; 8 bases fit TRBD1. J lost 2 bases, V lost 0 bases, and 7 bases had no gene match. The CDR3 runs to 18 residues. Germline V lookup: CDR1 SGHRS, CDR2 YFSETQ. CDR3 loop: CASSLVRTGQAGANVLTF. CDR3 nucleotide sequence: TGCGCCAGCAGCTTGGTTAGGACAGGGCAGGCTGGGGCCAACGTCCTGACTTTC.

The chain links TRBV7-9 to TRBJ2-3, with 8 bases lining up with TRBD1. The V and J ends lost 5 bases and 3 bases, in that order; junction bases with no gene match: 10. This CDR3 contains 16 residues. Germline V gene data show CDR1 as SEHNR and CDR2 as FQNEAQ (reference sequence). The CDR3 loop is CASSPTGGPNTDTQYF. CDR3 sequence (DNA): TGTGCCAGCAGCCCCACAGGGGGGCCGAATACAGATACGCAGTATTTT. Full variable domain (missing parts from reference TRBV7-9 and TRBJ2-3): DTGVSQNPRHKITKRGQNVTFRCDPISEHNRLYWYRQTLGQGPEFLTYFQNEAQLEKSRLLSDRFSAERPKGSFSTLEIQRTEQGDSAMYLCASSPTGGPNTDTQYFGPGTRLTVL.

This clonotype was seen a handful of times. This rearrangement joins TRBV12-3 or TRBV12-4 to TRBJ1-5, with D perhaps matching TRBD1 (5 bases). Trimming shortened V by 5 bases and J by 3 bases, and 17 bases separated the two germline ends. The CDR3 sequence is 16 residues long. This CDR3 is CASSPGPDSYNQPQHF. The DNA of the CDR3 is TGTGCCAGCAGTCCCGGTCCTGACAGTTACAATCAGCCCCAGCATTTT.

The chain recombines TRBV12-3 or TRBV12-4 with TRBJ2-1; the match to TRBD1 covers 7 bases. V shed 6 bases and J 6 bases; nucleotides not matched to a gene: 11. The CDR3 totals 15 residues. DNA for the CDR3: TGTGCCAGCAGCTCTCGACAGGGCGGCGGCAATGAGCAGTTCTTC. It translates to CASSSRQGGGNEQFF.

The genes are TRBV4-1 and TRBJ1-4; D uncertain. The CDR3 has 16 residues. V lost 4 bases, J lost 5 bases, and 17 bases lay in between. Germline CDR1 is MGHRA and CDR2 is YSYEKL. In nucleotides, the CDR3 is TGCGCCAGCAGCCTGAGATTATTGGCGAACAATGAAAAACTGTTTTTT. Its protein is CASSLRLLANNEKLFF.

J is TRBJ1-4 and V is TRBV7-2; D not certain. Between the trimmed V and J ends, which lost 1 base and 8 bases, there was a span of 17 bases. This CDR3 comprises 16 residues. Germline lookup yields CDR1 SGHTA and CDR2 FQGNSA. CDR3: CASSLDRTRLGEKLFF. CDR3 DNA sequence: TGTGCCAGCAGCTTAGACCGGACTAGGTTGGGGGAAAAACTGTTTTTT.

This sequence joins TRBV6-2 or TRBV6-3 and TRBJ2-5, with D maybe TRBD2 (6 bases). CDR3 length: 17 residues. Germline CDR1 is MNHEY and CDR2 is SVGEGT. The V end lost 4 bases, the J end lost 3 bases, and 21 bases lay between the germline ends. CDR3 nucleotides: TGTGCCAGCAGTTCAATAATCGGACTACCGCCTAAAGAGACCCAGTACTTC. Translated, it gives CASSSIIGLPPKETQYF.

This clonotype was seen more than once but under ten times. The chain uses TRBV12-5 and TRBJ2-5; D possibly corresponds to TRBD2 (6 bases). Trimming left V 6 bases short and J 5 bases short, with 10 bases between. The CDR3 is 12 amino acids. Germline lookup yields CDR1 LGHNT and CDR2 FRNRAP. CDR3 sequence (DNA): TGTGCTAGTGGCCGCGCGGGGGAGACCCAGTACTTC. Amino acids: CASGRAGETQYF.

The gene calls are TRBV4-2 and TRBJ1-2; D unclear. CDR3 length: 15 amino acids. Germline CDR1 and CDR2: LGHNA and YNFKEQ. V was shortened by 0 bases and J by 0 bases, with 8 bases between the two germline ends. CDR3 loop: CASSQDSAANYGYTF. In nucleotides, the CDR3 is TGTGCCAGCAGCCAAGATTCCGCAGCTAACTATGGCTACACCTTC.

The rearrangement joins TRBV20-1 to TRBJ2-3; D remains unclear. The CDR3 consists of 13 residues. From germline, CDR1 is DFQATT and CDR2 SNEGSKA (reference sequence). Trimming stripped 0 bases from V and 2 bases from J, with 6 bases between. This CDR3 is CSAREYDTDTQYF. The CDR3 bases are TGCAGTGCTAGAGAATATGACACAGATACGCAGTATTTT.

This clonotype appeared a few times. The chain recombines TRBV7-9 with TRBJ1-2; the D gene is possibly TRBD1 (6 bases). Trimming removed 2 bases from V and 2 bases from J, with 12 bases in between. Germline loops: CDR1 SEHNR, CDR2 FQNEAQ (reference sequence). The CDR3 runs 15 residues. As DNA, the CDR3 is TGTGCCAGCAGCTTAAACCCGGACAGAAACTATGGCTACACCTTC. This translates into CASSLNPDRNYGYTF. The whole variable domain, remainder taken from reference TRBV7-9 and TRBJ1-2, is DTGVSQNPRHKITKRGQNVTFRCDPISEHNRLYWYRQTLGQGPEFLTYFQNEAQLEKSRLLSDRFSAERPKGSFSTLEIQRTEQGDSAMYLCASSLNPDRNYGYTFGSGTRLTVV.

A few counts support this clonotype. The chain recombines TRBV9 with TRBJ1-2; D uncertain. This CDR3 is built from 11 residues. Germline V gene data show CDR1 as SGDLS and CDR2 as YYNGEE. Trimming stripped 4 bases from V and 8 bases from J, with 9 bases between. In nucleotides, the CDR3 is TGTGCCAGCAGCCTCTTATGGGGCTACACCTTC. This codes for CASSLLWGYTF.

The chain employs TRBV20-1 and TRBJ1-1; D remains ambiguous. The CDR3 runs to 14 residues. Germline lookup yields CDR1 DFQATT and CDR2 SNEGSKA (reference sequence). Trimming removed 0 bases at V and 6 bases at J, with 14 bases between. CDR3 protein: CSARDLRGSAEAFF. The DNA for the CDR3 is TGCAGTGCTAGAGATTTGCGGGGATCCGCTGAAGCTTTCTTT.

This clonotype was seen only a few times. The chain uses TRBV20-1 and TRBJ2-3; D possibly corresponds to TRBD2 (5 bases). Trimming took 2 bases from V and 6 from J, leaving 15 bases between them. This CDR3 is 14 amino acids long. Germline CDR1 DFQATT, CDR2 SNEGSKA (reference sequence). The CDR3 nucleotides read TGCAGTGCTAGACGCGGGTCCGGTGCGGATACGCAGTATTTT. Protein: CSARRGSGADTQYF.

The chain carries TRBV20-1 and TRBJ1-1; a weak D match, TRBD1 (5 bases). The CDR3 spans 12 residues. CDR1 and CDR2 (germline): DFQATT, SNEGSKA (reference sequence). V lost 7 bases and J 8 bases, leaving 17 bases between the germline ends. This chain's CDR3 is CSVPRWGTEAFF. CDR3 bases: TGCAGTGTCCCGCGATGGGGCACCGAAGCTTTCTTT.

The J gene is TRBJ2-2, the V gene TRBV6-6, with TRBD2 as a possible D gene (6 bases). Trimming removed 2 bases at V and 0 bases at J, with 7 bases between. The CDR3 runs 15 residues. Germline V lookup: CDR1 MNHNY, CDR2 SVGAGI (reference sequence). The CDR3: CASSYERANTGELFF. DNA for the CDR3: TGTGCCAGCAGTTACGAGCGGGCGAACACCGGGGAGCTGTTTTTT.

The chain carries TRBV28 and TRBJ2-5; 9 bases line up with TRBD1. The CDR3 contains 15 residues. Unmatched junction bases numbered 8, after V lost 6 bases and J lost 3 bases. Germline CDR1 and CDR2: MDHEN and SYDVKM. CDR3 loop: CASSGGQGVEETQYF. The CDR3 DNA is TGTGCCAGCAGCGGGGGACAGGGAGTAGAAGAGACCCAGTACTTC.

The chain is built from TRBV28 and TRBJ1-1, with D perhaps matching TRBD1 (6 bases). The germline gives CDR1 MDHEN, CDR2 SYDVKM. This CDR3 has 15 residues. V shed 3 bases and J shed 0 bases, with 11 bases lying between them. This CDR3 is CASSFPRTVNTEAFF. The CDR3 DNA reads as TGTGCCAGCAGTTTCCCGCGGACAGTGAACACTGAAGCTTTCTTT. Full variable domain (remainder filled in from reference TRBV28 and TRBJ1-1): DVKVTQSSRYLVKRTGEKVFLECVQDMDHENMFWYRQDPGLGLRLIYFSYDVKMKEKGDIPEGYSVSREKKERFSLILESASTNQTSMYLCASSFPRTVNTEAFFGQGTRLTVV.

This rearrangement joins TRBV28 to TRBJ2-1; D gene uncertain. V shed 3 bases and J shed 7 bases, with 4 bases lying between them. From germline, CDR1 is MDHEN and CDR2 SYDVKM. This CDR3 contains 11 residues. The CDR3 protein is CASSFPNEQFF. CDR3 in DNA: TGTGCCAGCAGTTTCCCGAATGAGCAGTTCTTC.

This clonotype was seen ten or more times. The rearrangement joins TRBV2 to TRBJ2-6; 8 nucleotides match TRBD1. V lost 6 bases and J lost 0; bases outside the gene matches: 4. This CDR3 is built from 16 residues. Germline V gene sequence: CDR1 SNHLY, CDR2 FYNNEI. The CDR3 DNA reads TGTGCCAGCAGGGGACAGGCGAACTCTGGGGCCAACGTCCTGACTTTC. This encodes CASRGQANSGANVLTF.

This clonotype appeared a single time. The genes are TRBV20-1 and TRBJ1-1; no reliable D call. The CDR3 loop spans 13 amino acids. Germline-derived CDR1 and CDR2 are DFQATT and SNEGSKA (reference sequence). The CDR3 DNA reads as TGCAGCGTAGGCCAGACGGCGAACACTGAAGCTTTCTTT. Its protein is CSVGQTANTEAFF.

The CDR3 sequence is CATSRPEGDTEAFF. The CDR3 bases are TGTGCCACCAGCAGGCCCGAAGGGGACACTGAAGCTTTCTTT. The chain has TRBV15 and TRBJ1-1; tentatively, D is TRBD1 (5 bases). V lost 3 bases and J lost 3, with 11 bases in between. There are 14 residues in the CDR3. CDR1 and CDR2 (germline): LNHNV, YYDKDF (reference sequence).

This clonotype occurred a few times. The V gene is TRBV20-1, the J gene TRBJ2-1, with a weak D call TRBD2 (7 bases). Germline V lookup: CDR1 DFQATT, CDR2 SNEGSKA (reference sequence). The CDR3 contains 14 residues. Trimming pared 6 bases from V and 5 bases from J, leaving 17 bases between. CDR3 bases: TGCAGTGCCCGGGGGGCGGGGAAGAACAATGAGCAGTTCTTC. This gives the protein CSARGAGKNNEQFF.

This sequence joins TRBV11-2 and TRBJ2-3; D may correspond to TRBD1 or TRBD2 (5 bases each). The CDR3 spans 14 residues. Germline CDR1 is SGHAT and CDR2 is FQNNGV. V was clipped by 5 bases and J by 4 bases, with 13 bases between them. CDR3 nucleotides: TGTGCCAGCAGCAGCCCGAGGGGCTCAGATACGCAGTATTTT. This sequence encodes CASSSPRGSDTQYF. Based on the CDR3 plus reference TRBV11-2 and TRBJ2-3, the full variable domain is EAGVAQSPRYKIIEKRQSVAFWCNPISGHATLYWYQQILGQGPKLLIQFQNNGVVDDSQLPKDRFSAERLKGVDSTLKIQPAKLEDSAVYLCASSSPRGSDTQYFGPGTRLTVL.

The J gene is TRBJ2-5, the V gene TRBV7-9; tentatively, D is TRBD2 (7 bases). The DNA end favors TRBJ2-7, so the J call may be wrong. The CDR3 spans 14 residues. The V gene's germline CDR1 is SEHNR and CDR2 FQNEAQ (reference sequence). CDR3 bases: TGTGCCAGCAGCTTAGAGGGAGGGGGAGTCGAGCAGTACTTC. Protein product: CASSLEGGGVEQYF.

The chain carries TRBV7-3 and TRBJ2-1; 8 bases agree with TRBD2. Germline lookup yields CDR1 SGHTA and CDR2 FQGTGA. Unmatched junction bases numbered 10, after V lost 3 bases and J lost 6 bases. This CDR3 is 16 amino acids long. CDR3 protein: CASSFGSGAKFNEQFF. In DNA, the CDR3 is TGTGCCAGCAGCTTTGGTAGCGGGGCTAAATTCAATGAGCAGTTCTTC. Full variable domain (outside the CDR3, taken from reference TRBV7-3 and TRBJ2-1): GAGVSQTPSNKVTEKGKYVELRCDPISGHTALYWYRQSLGQGPEFLIYFQGTGAADDSGLPNDRFFAVRPEGSVSTLKIQRTERGDSAVYLCASSFGSGAKFNEQFFGPGTRLTVL.

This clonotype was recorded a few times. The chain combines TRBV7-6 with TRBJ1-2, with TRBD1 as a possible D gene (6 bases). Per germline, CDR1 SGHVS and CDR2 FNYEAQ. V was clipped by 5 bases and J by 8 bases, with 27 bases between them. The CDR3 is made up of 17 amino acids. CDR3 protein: CASSEYARSGTTLGYTF. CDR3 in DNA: TGTGCCAGCAGCGAATACGCTAGATCCGGGACAACACTCGGCTACACCTTC. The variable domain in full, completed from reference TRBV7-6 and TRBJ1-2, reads GAGVSQSPRYKVTKRGQDVALRCDPISGHVSLYWYRQALGQGPEFLTYFNYEAQQDKSGLPNDRFSAERPEGSISTLTIQRTEQRDSAMYRCASSEYARSGTTLGYTFGSGTRLTVV.

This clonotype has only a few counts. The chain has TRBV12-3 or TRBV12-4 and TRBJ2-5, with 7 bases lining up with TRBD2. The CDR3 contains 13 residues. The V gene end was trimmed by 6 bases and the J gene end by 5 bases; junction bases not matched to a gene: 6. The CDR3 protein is CASRLGGRETQYF. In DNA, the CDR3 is TGTGCCAGCAGACTGGGGGGGAGGGAGACCCAGTACTTC.